Given below is one T cell receptor beta chain in context. Its antigen is as yet unknown. The data originate from a study of PD-1 blockade in classical Hodgkin lymphoma. Study outcomes and limitations: Before treatment, complete responders showed about the same diversity as newly diagnosed patients.

Here immunoSEQ multiplex PCR was the method, and the copy in TCRdb shows in-frame clones only, minus some. The profile covers under 20,000 clones, with approximately 88% appearing a single time and approximately 6% taken by the ten largest. The CDR3 is made up of 14 amino acids. V dropped 0 bases and J dropped 2 bases, with 8 bases sitting between them. Looked up from germline, CDR1 is LGHNA and CDR2 is YSLEER. In every patient, relapse followed autologous stem cell transplantation, while exposure to brentuximab vedotin differed. The sequencing here drew on peripheral blood mononuclear cells (PBMCs), taken at baseline. The clonotype originates from a human donor with classical Hodgkin lymphoma. The V call is TRBV4-3, the J call TRBJ2-7, with D unresolved. CDR3 amino acids: CASSQERNAYEQYF. The DNA of the CDR3 is TGCGCCAGCAGCCAAGAGCGGAATGCCTACGAGCAGTACTTC.